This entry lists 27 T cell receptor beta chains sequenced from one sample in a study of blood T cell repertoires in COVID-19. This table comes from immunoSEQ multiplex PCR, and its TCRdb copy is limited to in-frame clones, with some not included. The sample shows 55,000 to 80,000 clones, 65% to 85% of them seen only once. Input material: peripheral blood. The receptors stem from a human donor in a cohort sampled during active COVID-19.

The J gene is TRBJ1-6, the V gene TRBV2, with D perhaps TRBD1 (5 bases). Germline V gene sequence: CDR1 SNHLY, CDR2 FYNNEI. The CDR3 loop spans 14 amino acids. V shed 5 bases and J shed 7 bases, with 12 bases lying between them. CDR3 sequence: CASSPRGENSPLHF. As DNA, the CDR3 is TGTGCCAGCAGTCCTCGGGGGGAGAATTCACCCCTCCACTTT.

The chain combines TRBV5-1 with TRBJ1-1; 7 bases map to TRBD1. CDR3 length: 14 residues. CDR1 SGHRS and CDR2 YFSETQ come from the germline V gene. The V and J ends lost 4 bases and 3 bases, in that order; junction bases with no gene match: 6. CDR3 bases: TGCGCCAGCAGCGTGAACACAGGGGACACTGAAGCTTTCTTT. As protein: CASSVNTGDTEAFF.

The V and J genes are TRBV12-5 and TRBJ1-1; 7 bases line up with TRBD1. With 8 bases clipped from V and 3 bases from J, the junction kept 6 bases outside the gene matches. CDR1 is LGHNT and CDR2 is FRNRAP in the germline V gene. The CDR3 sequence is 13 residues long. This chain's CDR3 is CASSAQGDTEAFF. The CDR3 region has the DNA TGTGCTAGTAGCGCCCAGGGGGACACTGAAGCTTTCTTT. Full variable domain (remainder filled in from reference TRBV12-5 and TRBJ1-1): DARVTQTPRHKVTEMGQEVTMRCQPILGHNTVFWYRQTMMQGLELLAYFRNRAPLDDSGMPKDRFSAEMPDATLATLKIQPSEPRDSAVYFCASSAQGDTEAFFGQGTRLTVV.

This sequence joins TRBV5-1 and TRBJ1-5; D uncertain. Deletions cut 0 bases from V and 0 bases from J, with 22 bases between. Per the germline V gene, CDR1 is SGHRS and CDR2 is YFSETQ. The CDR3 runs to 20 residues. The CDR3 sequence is CASSLVRRKRPVDSNQPQHF. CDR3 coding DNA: TGCGCCAGCAGCTTGGTCCGGCGGAAACGCCCAGTCGATAGCAATCAGCCCCAGCATTTT.

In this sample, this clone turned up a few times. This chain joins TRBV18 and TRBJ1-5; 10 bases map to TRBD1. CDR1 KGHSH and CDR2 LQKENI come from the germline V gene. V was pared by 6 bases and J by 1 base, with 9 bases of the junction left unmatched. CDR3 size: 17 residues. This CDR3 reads CASSPDRGLGSNQPQHF. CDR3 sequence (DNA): TGTGCCAGCTCCCCCGACAGGGGGCTTGGGAGCAATCAGCCCCAGCATTTT.

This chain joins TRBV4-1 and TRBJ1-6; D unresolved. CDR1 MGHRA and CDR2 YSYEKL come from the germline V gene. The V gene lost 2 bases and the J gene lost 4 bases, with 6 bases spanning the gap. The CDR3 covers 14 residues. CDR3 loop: CASSQRHYNSPLHF. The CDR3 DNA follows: TGCGCCAGCAGCCAACGACATTATAATTCACCCCTCCACTTT.

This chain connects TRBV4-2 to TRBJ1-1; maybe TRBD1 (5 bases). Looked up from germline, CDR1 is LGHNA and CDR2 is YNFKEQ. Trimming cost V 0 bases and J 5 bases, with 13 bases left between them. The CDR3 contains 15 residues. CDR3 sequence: CASSQEGEGRTEAFF. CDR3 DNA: TGTGCCAGCAGCCAAGAAGGGGAGGGGAGGACTGAAGCTTTCTTT.

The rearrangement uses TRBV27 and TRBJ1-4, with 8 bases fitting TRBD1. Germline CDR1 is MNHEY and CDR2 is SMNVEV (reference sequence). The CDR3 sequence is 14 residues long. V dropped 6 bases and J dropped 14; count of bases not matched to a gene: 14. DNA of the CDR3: TGTGCCAGCAGCGACAGGGGCCCACCAAACTTTCTGTTTTTT. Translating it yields CASSDRGPPNFLFF.

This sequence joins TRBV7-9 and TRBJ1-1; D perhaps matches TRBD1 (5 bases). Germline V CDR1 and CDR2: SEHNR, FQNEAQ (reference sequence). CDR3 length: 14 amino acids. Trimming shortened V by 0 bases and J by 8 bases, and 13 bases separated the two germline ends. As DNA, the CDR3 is TGTGCCAGCAGCTTAGCCCCGGGACTCGGGGAAGCTTTCTTT. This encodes CASSLAPGLGEAFF.

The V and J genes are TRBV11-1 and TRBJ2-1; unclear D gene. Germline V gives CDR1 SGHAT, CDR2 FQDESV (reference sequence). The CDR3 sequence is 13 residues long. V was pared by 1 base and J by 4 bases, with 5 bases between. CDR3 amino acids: CASSLGGYNEQFF. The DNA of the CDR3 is TGTGCCAGCAGCTTAGGAGGTTACAATGAGCAGTTCTTC.

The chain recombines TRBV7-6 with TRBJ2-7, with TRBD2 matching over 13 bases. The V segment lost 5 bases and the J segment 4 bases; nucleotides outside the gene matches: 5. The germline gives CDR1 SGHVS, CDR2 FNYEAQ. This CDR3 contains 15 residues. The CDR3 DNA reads TGTGCCAGCAGCGCCCGGACTAGCGGGAGTTACGAGCAGTACTTC. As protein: CASSARTSGSYEQYF.

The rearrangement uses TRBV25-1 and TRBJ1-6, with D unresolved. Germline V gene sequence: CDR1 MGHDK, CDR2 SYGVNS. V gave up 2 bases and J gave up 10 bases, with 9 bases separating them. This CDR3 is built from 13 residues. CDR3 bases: TGTGCCAGCAGTGAACAACAACGCTCACCCCTCCACTTT. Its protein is CASSEQQRSPLHF.

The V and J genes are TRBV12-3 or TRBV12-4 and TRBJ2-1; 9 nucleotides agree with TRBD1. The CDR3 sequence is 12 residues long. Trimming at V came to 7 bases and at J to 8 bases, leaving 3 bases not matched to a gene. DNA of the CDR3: TGTGCCAGCAAAGGGACAGGGTATGAGCAGTTCTTC. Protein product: CASKGTGYEQFF.

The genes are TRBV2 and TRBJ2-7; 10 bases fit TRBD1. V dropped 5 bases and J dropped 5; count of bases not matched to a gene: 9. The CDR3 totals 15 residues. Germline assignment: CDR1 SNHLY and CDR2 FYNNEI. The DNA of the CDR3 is TGTGCCAGCAGTAACACCGGGACAGGGGCCAACGAGCAGTACTTC. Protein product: CASSNTGTGANEQYF.

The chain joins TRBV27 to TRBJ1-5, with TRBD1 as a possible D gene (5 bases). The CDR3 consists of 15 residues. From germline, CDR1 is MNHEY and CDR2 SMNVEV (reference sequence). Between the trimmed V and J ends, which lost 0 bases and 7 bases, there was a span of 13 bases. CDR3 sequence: CASSLSWQGLQPQHF. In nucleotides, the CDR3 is TGTGCCAGCAGTTTATCGTGGCAGGGCTTACAGCCCCAGCATTTT.

Written as DNA, the CDR3 is TGTGCCAGCACTGGGCGGGAGGATGCGCAGTATTTT. Translated: CASTGREDAQYF. The rearrangement uses TRBV2 and TRBJ2-3, with 8 nucleotides matching TRBD2. Germline CDR1 is SNHLY and CDR2 is FYNNEI. The CDR3 runs to 12 residues. The junction had 7 bases not matched to a gene; V was cut back by 7 bases and J by 10 bases.

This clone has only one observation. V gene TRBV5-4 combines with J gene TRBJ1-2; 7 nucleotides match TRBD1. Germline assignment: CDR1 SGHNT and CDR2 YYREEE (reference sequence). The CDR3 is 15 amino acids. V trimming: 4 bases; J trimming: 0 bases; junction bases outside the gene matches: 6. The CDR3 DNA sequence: TGTGCCAGCAGCCCCCCGGGACAGCCTAACTATGGCTACACCTTC. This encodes CASSPPGQPNYGYTF.

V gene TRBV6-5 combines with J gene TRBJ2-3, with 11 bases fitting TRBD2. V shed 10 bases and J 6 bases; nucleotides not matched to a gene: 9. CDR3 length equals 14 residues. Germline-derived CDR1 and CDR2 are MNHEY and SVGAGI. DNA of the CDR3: TGTGCCACCCTCGAGGCTAGCGGGGGGGATACGCAGTATTTT. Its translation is CATLEASGGDTQYF.

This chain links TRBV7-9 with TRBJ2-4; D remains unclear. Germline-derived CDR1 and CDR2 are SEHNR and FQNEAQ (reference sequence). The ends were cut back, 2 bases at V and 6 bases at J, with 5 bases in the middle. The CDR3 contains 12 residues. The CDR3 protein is CASSLNSNIQYF. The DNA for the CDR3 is TGTGCCAGCAGCTTAAACTCAAACATTCAGTACTTC.

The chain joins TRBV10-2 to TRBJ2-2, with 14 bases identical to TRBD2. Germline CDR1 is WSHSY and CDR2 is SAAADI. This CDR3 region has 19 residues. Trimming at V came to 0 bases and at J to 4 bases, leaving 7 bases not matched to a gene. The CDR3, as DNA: TGCGCCAGCAGTGAGTCGACTAGCGGGGGGGCCGTGGGCACCGGGGAGCTGTTTTTT. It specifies CASSESTSGGAVGTGELFF.

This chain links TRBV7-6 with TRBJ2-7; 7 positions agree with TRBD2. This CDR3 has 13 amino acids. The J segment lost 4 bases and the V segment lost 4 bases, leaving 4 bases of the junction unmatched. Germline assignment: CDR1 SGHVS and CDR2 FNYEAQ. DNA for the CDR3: TGTGCCAGCAGCTCCGGGAGGATTTACGAGCAGTACTTC. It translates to CASSSGRIYEQYF.

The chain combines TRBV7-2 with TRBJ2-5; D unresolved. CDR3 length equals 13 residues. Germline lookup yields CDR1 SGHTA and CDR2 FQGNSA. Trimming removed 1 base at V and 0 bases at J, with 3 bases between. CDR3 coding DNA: TGTGCCAGCAGCTTAGGGCACCAAGAGACCCAGTACTTC. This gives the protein CASSLGHQETQYF. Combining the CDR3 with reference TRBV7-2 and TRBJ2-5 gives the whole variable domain GAGVSQSPSNKVTEKGKDVELRCDPISGHTALYWYRQSLGQGLEFLIYFQGNSAPDKSGLPSDRFSAERTGGSVSTLTIQRTQQEDSAVYLCASSLGHQETQYFGPGTRLLVL.

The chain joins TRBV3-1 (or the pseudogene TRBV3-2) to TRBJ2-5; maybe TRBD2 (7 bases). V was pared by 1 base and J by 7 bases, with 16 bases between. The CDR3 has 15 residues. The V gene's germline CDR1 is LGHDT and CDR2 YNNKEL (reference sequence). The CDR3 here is CASSQVRAGHLTQYF. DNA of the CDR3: TGTGCCAGCAGCCAAGTAAGAGCGGGACACCTGACCCAGTACTTC.

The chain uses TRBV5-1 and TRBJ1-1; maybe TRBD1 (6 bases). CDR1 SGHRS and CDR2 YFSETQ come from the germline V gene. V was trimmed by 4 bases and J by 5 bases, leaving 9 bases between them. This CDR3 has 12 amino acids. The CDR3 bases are TGCGCCAGCAGCACAGGGATGACTGAAGCTTTCTTT. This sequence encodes CASSTGMTEAFF.

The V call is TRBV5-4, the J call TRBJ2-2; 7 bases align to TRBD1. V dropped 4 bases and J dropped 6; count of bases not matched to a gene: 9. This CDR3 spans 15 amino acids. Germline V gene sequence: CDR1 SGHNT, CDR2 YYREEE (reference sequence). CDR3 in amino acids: CASSPDRLASGELFF. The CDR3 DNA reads TGTGCCAGCAGCCCGGACAGGTTGGCCTCCGGGGAGCTGTTTTTT.

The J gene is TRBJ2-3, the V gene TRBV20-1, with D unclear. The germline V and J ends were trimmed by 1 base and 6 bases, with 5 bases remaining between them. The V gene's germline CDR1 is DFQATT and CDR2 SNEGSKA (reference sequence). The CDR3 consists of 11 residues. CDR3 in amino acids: CSARVEDTQYF. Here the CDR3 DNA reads TGCAGTGCTAGAGTTGAGGATACGCAGTATTTT.

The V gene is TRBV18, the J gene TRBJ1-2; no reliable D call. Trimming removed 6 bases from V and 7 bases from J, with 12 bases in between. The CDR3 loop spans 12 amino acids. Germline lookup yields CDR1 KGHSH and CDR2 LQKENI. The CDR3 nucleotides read TGTGCCAGCTCTCCGGAAGAGGGTGGCTACACCTTC. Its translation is CASSPEEGGYTF. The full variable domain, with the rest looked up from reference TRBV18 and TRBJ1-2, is NAGVMQNPRHLVRRRGQEARLRCSPMKGHSHVYWYRQLPEEGLKFMVYLQKENIIDESGMPKERFSAEFPKEGPSILRIQQVVRGDSAAYFCASSPEEGGYTFGSGTRLTVV.